Shown below are 23 T cell receptor beta chains from a single sample sequenced in a study of blood T cells in healthy people across ages. The use of a sample-barcoded 5' primer and a J-beta primer mix characterized a second PCR of about 7 to 12 cycles. TCRdb itself ran the 5' RACE reads through MiXCR, one entry per CDR3 protein. Of 920,000 or so distinct CDR3 sequences in the sample, less than 50% were seen once. The material sequenced was blood. These receptors came from a woman aged 55-69 years in good health.

The sample holds many counts of this clonotype. The V gene is TRBV29-1, the J gene TRBJ2-3; 7 positions agree with TRBD1. Germline V CDR1 and CDR2: SQVTM, ANQGSEA. The trim removed 6 bases at V and 2 bases at J, leaving 2 bases unmatched. There are 12 residues in the CDR3. CDR3 protein: CSVGQVTDTQYF. The CDR3 coding sequence is TGCAGCGTCGGACAGGTCACAGATACGCAGTATTTT.

The table lists this clonotype with a count of one. A much larger clone sits a single nucleotide away, making a read error possible. This chain uses TRBV10-2 with TRBJ1-2, with unresolved D. In germline, CDR1 is WSHSY, CDR2 SAAADI. This CDR3 contains 9 residues. The V end lost 8 bases, the J end lost 10 bases, and 8 bases lay between the germline ends. This CDR3 is CASGPVYTF. In nucleotides, the CDR3 is TGCGCCAGCGGACCGGTCTACACCTTC.

The J gene is TRBJ2-1, the V gene TRBV20-1, with D maybe TRBD2 (6 bases). Germline CDR1 is DFQATT and CDR2 is SNEGSKA (reference sequence). CDR3 length: 15 residues. V lost 0 bases to trimming and J lost 4 bases, with 13 bases between them. CDR3 loop: CSARDRGLAYNEQFF. The CDR3 coding sequence is TGCAGTGCTAGAGATCGGGGTCTAGCGTACAATGAGCAGTTCTTC.

CDR3 protein: CATSRAPGTGDYEQYF. CDR3 DNA: TGTGCCACCAGCAGAGCCCCCGGGACAGGAGACTACGAGCAGTACTTC. V and J are TRBV15 and TRBJ2-7; 8 bases map to TRBD1. CDR1 and CDR2 (germline): LNHNV, YYDKDF (reference sequence). With V trimmed by 1 base and J by 3 bases, 8 bases remained unmatched. The CDR3 sequence is 16 residues long.

This clonotype was recorded only once. V is TRBV4-2 and J is TRBJ1-2, with 8 bases aligning to TRBD1. J gave up 5 bases and V 0 bases, and 2 bases lay outside the gene matches. Germline V gene lookup returns CDR1 LGHNA and CDR2 YNFKEQ. The CDR3 runs 14 residues. For the CDR3, the DNA is TGTGCCAGCAGCCAAGAACAGGGGGATTATGGCTACACCTTC. Protein: CASSQEQGDYGYTF.

This chain links TRBV4-2 with TRBJ2-2; D ambiguous. Germline V gene data show CDR1 as LGHNA and CDR2 as YNFKEQ. CDR3 length: 14 residues. With 4 bases removed from V and 3 bases from J, the gap between germline ends came to 9 bases. CDR3 sequence (DNA): TGTGCCAGCAGCCCTGAGCTTTACACCGGGGAGCTGTTTTTT. This encodes CASSPELYTGELFF.

This clonotype was counted many times. This rearrangement joins TRBV9 to TRBJ2-7; no clear D. The V end lost 5 bases, the J end lost 3 bases, and 12 bases lay between the germline ends. The germline V gene encodes CDR1 SGDLS and CDR2 YYNGEE. The CDR3 consists of 13 residues. This chain's CDR3 is CASSPGRFYEQYF. CDR3 DNA: TGTGCCAGCAGTCCCGGCCGATTCTACGAGCAGTACTTC.

The chain carries TRBV5-1 and TRBJ2-7, with D perhaps assigned TRBD1 or TRBD2 (5 bases each). The CDR3 extends over 15 amino acids. Per the germline V gene, CDR1 is SGHRS and CDR2 is YFSETQ. V lost 4 bases to trimming and J lost 5 bases, with 19 bases between them. The CDR3 sequence: CASSVEAGRSNEQYF. Written as DNA, the CDR3 is TGCGCCAGCAGCGTGGAGGCAGGGCGGTCAAACGAGCAGTACTTC.

The chain has TRBV9 and TRBJ2-3; 9 bases line up with TRBD2. In germline, CDR1 is SGDLS, CDR2 YYNGEE. The CDR3 runs to 18 residues. Trimming cost V 0 bases and J 3 bases; bases outside gene matches: 11. The CDR3 coding sequence is TGTGCCAGCAGCGTAGATTCCCATCCTAGCGGGGAAACAGATACGCAGTATTTT. It translates to CASSVDSHPSGETDTQYF.

The V and J genes are TRBV13 and TRBJ2-3; D might be TRBD1 (5 bases). Germline-derived CDR1 and CDR2 are PRHDT and FYEKMQ (reference sequence). V was cut by 8 bases and J by 7 bases, with 22 bases left in between. The CDR3 extends over 15 amino acids. The chain's CDR3 is CASAPGRVKTYTQYF. In nucleotides, the CDR3 is TGTGCCAGCGCCCCCGGCAGGGTGAAAACTTATACGCAGTATTTT.

The rearrangement uses TRBV2 and TRBJ2-7; 11 nucleotides agree with TRBD1. CDR3 size: 14 residues. V dropped 6 bases and J dropped 6; count of bases not matched to a gene: 7. Germline V gene lookup returns CDR1 SNHLY and CDR2 FYNNEI. The CDR3 protein is CASRTGQGEVEQYF. CDR3 coding DNA: TGTGCCAGCAGGACGGGACAGGGGGAGGTCGAGCAGTACTTC.

V is TRBV20-1 and J is TRBJ2-7; TRBD1 agrees at 10 bases. The germline CDR1 and CDR2 sequences are DFQATT and SNEGSKA (reference sequence). This CDR3 comprises 14 residues. J lost 6 bases, V lost 1 base, and 6 bases had no gene match. The CDR3: CSARVSDRGLEQYF. The CDR3 nucleotides read TGCAGTGCTAGAGTTTCAGACAGGGGGCTCGAGCAGTACTTC.

The chain uses TRBV12-3 or TRBV12-4 and TRBJ1-5, with D tentatively TRBD1 (6 bases). V was clipped by 1 base and J by 3 bases, with 10 bases between them. The CDR3 loop spans 15 amino acids. Here the CDR3 DNA reads TGTGCCAGCAGTTTAGGGGGGGGCCTCAATCAGCCCCAGCATTTT. It is translated as CASSLGGGLNQPQHF.

V usage is TRBV27 and J usage is TRBJ2-3, with a tentative D call TRBD2 (6 bases). CDR1 MNHEY and CDR2 SMNVEV come from the germline V gene (reference sequence). This CDR3 has 16 amino acids. V dropped 2 bases and J dropped 0 bases, with 12 bases sitting between them. Here the CDR3 reads CASSLGGTFSTDTQYF. The CDR3 DNA reads TGTGCCAGCAGTTTAGGGGGGACGTTTAGCACAGATACGCAGTATTTT.

V and J are TRBV12-3 or TRBV12-4 and TRBJ2-5; 7 bases agree with TRBD1. Germline trimming cut 0 bases from V and 13 bases from J; bases unmatched to any gene: 8. The CDR3 totals 13 residues. The CDR3 region has the DNA TGTGCCAGCAGTTTAGCGACAGGGAAGGTCCGGTACTTC. Its translation is CASSLATGKVRYF.

This clonotype was recorded a few times. The V gene is TRBV24-1, the J gene TRBJ2-3, with 7 bases matching TRBD2. The J segment lost 2 bases and the V segment lost 3 bases, leaving 7 bases of the junction unmatched. CDR3 size: 16 residues. Germline assignment: CDR1 KGHDR and CDR2 SFDVKD. The CDR3 sequence: CATSDGREDYTDTQYF. The DNA of the CDR3 is TGTGCCACCAGTGATGGGAGGGAGGATTACACAGATACGCAGTATTTT.

The chain has TRBV29-1 and TRBJ2-1, with D maybe TRBD2 (7 bases). Germline V lookup: CDR1 SQVTM, CDR2 ANQGSEA. V lost 7 bases and J 0 bases, leaving 13 bases between the germline ends. This CDR3 comprises 14 residues. The CDR3 protein is CSEGGVSSYNEQFF. As DNA, the CDR3 is TGCAGCGAGGGGGGGGTGAGCTCCTACAATGAGCAGTTCTTC.

V gene TRBV12-5 combines with J gene TRBJ1-1; possible D gene TRBD1, 5 bases. The germline V and J ends were trimmed by 6 bases and 4 bases, with 12 bases remaining between them. CDR1 and CDR2 from the germline V gene are LGHNT and FRNRAP. This CDR3 spans 13 amino acids. The CDR3 loop is CASGPDSITEAFF. The CDR3 DNA follows: TGTGCTAGTGGCCCCGACAGTATCACTGAAGCTTTCTTT. Full variable domain (rest looked up from reference TRBV12-5 and TRBJ1-1): DARVTQTPRHKVTEMGQEVTMRCQPILGHNTVFWYRQTMMQGLELLAYFRNRAPLDDSGMPKDRFSAEMPDATLATLKIQPSEPRDSAVYFCASGPDSITEAFFGQGTRLTVV.

V gene TRBV6-5 combines with J gene TRBJ2-3; D perhaps matches TRBD1 (6 bases). Germline CDR1 is MNHEY and CDR2 is SVGAGI. The V and J ends lost 4 bases and 1 base respectively, with 12 bases between them. This CDR3 comprises 15 residues. CDR3 bases: TGTGCCAGCAGTTCCGGACAGAGCCGCACAGATACGCAGTATTTT. Amino acids: CASSSGQSRTDTQYF.

The V call is TRBV5-4, the J call TRBJ2-4; 7 nucleotides align to TRBD2. The CDR3 is 17 residues long. The germline gives CDR1 SGHNT, CDR2 YYREEE (reference sequence). Trimming took 0 bases from V and 0 from J; bases not matched to a gene: 6. The CDR3 loop reads CASSLAGSGLAKNIQYF. Written as DNA, the CDR3 is TGTGCCAGCAGCTTGGCCGGTAGCGGGCTAGCCAAAAACATTCAGTACTTC. The whole variable domain, filled in from reference TRBV5-4 and TRBJ2-4, reads ETGVTQSPTHLIKTRGQQVTLRCSSQSGHNTVSWYQQALGQGPQFIFQYYREEENGRGNFPPRFSGLQFPNYSSELNVNALELDDSALYLCASSLAGSGLAKNIQYFGAGTRLSVL.

The chain joins TRBV12-3 or TRBV12-4 to TRBJ2-1; 10 positions agree with TRBD2. V lost 1 base, J lost 12 bases, and 24 bases stayed unmatched. CDR3 length: 20 residues. CDR3 loop: CASSLGLGLAPPTPPDVQFF. CDR3 nucleotide sequence: TGTGCCAGCAGTTTAGGGCTGGGACTAGCGCCACCTACGCCTCCCGATGTGCAGTTCTTC.

The chain employs TRBV5-4 and TRBJ2-5; TRBD2 matches 7 bases. Germline-derived CDR1 and CDR2 are SGHNT and YYREEE (reference sequence). The CDR3 length is 13 residues. The ends lost 4 bases at V and 2 bases at J; junction bases unmatched: 2. CDR3 residues: CASSGREQETQYF. CDR3 sequence (DNA): TGTGCCAGCAGCGGGAGGGAACAAGAGACCCAGTACTTC.

This clonotype is a singleton in its sample. The rearrangement links TRBV2 to TRBJ2-5, with TRBD2 matching over 8 bases. Germline V gene sequence: CDR1 SNHLY, CDR2 FYNNEI. Unmatched junction bases numbered 9, after V lost 7 bases and J lost 5 bases. This CDR3 has 14 residues. DNA for the CDR3: TGTGCCAGCACTAGGATAGCGGGAATGGAGACCCAGTACTTC. Translation: CASTRIAGMETQYF. The full variable domain, completed using reference TRBV2 and TRBJ2-5, is EPEVTQTPSHQVTQMGQEVILRCVPISNHLYFYWYRQILGQKVEFLVSFYNNEISEKSEIFDDQFSVERPDGSNFTLKIRSTKLEDSAMYFCASTRIAGMETQYFGPGTRLLVL.